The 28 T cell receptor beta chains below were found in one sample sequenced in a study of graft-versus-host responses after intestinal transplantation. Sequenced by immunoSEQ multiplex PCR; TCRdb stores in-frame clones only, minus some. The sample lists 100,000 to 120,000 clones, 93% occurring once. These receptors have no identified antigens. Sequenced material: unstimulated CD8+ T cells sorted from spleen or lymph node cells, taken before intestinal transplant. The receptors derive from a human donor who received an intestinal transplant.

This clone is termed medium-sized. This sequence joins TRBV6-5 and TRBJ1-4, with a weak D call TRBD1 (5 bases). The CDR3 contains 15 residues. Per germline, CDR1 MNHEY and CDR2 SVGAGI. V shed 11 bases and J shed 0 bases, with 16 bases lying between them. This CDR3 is CAVVRGNSTNEKLFF. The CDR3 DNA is TGTGCCGTCGTAAGGGGCAACTCAACTAATGAAAAACTGTTTTTT.

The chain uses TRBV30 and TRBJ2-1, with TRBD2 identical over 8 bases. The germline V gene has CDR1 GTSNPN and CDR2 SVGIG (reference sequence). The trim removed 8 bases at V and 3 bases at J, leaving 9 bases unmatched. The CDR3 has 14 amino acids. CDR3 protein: CAHKLADDYNEQFF. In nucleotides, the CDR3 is TGTGCCCACAAACTAGCGGACGACTACAATGAGCAGTTCTTC.

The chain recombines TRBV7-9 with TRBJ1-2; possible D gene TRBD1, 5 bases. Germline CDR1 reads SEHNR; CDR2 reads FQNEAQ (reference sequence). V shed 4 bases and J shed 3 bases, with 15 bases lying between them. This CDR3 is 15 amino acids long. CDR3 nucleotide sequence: TGTGCCAGCAGCTCCACGGGGACCGCGCACTATGGCTACACCTTC. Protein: CASSSTGTAHYGYTF.

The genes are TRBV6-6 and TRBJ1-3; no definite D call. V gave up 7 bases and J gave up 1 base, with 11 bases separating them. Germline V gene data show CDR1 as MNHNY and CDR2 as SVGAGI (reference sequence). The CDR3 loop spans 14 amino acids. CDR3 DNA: TGTGCCAGCACGTTCGAGGGATCTGGAAACACCATATATTTT. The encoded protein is CASTFEGSGNTIYF.

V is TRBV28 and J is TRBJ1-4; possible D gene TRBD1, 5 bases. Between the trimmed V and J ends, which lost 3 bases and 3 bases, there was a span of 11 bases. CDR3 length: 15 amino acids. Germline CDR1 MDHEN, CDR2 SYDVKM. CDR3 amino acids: CASSFDQGANEKLFF. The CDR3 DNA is TGTGCCAGCAGTTTTGACCAGGGTGCTAATGAAAAACTGTTTTTT. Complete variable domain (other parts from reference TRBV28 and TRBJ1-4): DVKVTQSSRYLVKRTGEKVFLECVQDMDHENMFWYRQDPGLGLRLIYFSYDVKMKEKGDIPEGYSVSREKKERFSLILESASTNQTSMYLCASSFDQGANEKLFFGSGTQLSVL.

The CDR3 loop reads CASSIRGIGYEQYF. The CDR3 region has the DNA TGTGCCAGTAGTATAAGGGGAATCGGTTACGAGCAGTACTTC. The chain employs TRBV19 and TRBJ2-7; TRBD1 might be the D (5 bases). The CDR3 runs to 14 residues. V dropped 2 bases and J dropped 4 bases, with 12 bases sitting between them. Germline CDR1 reads LNHDA; CDR2 reads SQIVND (reference sequence).

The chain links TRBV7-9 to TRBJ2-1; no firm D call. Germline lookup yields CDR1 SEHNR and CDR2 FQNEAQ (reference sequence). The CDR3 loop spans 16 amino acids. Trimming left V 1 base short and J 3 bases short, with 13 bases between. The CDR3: CASSLGYGHNYNEQFF. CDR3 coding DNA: TGTGCCAGCAGCTTAGGATACGGGCACAACTACAATGAGCAGTTCTTC.

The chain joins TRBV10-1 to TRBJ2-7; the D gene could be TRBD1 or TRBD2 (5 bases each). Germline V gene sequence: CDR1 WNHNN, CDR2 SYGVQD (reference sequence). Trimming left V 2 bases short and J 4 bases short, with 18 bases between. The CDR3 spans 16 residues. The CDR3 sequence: CASSEDLGPNRYEQYF. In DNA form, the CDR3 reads TGCGCCAGCAGTGAGGATTTGGGACCCAATCGTTACGAGCAGTACTTC.

In DNA, the CDR3 is TGTGCCAGCAGCCCCGACCCTAGCGGTGCCTACGAGCAGTACTTC. Protein product: CASSPDPSGAYEQYF. The V and J genes are TRBV7-8 and TRBJ2-7; 7 bases fit TRBD2. The germline V gene encodes CDR1 SGHVS and CDR2 FQNEAQ. With V trimmed by 5 bases and J by 2 bases, 9 bases remained unmatched. The CDR3 spans 15 residues.

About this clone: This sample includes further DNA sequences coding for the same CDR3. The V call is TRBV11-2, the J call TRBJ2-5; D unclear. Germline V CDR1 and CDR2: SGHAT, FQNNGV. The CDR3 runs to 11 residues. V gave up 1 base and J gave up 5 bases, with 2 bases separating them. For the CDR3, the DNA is TGTGCCAGCAGCTTAGGGGAGACCCAGTACTTC. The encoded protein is CASSLGETQYF.

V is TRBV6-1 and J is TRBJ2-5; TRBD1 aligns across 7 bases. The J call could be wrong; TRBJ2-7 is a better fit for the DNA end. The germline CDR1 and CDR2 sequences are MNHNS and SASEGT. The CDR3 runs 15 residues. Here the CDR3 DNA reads TGTGCCAGCAGCGACCAGACAGGGCGAACCTACGAGCAGTACTTC. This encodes CASSDQTGRTYEQYF.

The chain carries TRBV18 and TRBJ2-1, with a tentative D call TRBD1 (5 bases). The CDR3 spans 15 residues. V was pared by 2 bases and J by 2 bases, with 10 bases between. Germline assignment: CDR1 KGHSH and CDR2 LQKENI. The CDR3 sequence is CASSPGAHTYNEQFF. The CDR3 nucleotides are TGTGCCAGCTCACCAGGGGCGCACACCTACAATGAGCAGTTCTTC.

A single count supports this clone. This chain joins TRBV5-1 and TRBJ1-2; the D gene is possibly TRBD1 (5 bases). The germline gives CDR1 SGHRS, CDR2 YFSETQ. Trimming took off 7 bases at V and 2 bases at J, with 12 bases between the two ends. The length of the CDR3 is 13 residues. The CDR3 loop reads CASFDSPNYGYTF. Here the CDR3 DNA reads TGCGCCAGCTTTGACAGCCCCAACTATGGCTACACCTTC.

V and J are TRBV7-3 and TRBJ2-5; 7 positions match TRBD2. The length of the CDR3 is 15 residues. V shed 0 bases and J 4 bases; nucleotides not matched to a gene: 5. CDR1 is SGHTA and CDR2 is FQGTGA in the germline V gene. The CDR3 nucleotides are TGTGCCAGCAGCTTAACGGGAGGGCCGTTAGAGACCCAGTACTTC. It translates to CASSLTGGPLETQYF.

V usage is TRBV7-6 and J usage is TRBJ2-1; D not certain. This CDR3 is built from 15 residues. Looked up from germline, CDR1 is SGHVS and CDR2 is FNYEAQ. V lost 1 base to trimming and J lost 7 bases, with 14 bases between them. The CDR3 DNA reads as TGTGCCAGCAGCTTAGTCCCTAAGAGACAAAATGAGCAGTTCTTC. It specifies CASSLVPKRQNEQFF.

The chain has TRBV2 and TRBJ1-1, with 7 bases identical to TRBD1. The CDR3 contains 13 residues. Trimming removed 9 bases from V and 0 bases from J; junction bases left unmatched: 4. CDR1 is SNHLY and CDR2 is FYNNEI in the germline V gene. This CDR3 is CASPGQLNTEAFF. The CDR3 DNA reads TGTGCCAGTCCGGGACAGTTGAACACTGAAGCTTTCTTT.

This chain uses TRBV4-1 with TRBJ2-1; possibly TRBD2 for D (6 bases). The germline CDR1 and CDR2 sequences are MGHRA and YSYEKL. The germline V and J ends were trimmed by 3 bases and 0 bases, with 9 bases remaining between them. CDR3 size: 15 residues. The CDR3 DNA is TGCGCCAGCAGCCAGAGGCGGGACTCCTACAATGAGCAGTTCTTC. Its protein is CASSQRRDSYNEQFF.

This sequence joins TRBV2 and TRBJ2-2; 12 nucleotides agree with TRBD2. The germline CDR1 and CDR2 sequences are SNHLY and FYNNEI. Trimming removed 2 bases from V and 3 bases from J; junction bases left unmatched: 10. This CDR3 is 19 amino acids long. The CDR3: CASSEKVLAGGYDTGELFF. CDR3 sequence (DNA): TGTGCCAGCAGTGAAAAGGTACTAGCGGGAGGATATGACACCGGGGAGCTGTTTTTT.

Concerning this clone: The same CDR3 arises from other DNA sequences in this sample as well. CDR3 DNA sequence: TGCGCCAGCAGCCAAAGCGGAGCGACTAGCACAGATACGCAGTATTTT. This codes for CASSQSGATSTDTQYF. The chain recombines TRBV4-1 with TRBJ2-3, with a possible D match to TRBD2 (5 bases). Trimming stripped 2 bases from V and 0 bases from J, with 12 bases between. Germline CDR1 is MGHRA and CDR2 is YSYEKL. The CDR3 consists of 16 residues.

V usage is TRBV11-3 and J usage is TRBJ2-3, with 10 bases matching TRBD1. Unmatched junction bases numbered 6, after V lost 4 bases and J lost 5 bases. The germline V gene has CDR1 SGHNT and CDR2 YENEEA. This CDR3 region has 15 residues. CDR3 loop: CASSSGQGPLDTQYF. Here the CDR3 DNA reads TGTGCCAGCAGCTCGGGACAGGGGCCATTAGATACGCAGTATTTT. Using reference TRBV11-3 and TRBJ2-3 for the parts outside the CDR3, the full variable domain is EAGVVQSPRYKIIEKKQPVAFWCNPISGHNTLYWYLQNLGQGPELLIRYENEEAVDDSQLPKDRFSAERLKGVDSTLKIQPAELGDSAVYLCASSSGQGPLDTQYFGPGTRLTVL.

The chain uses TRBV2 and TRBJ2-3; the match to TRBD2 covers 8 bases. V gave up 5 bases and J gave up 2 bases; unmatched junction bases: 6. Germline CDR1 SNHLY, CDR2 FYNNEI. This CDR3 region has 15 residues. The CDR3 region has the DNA TGTGCCAGCAGTAAAGGACTAGCCTACACAGATACGCAGTATTTT. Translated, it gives CASSKGLAYTDTQYF.

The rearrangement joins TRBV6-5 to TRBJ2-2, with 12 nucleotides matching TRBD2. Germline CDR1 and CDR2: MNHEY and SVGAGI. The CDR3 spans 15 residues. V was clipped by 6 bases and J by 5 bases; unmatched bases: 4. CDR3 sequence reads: CASSPTSGRTGELFF. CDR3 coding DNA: TGTGCCAGCAGCCCCACTAGCGGGAGGACCGGGGAGCTGTTTTTT.

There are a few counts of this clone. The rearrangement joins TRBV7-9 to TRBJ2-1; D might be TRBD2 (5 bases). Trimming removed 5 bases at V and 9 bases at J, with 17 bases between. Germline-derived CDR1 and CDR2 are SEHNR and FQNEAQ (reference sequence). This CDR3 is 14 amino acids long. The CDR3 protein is CASSPEIAWGEQFF. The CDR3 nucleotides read TGTGCCAGCAGCCCGGAGATAGCGTGGGGTGAGCAGTTCTTC.

The CDR3 region is CASSMGDRRLSYEQYF. In DNA form, the CDR3 reads TGTGCCAGTAGTATGGGGGACAGAAGGCTCTCCTACGAGCAGTACTTC. This chain joins TRBV19 and TRBJ2-7; 7 nucleotides align to TRBD1. V lost 3 bases, J lost 0 bases, and 8 bases stayed unmatched. The CDR3 totals 16 residues. The germline V gene has CDR1 LNHDA and CDR2 SQIVND (reference sequence).

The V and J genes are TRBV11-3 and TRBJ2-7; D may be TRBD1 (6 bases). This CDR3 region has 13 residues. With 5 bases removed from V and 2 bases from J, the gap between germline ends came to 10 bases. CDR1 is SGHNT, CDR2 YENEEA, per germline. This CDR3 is CASSDGQTYEQYF. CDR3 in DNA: TGTGCCAGCAGCGACGGACAGACCTACGAGCAGTACTTC.

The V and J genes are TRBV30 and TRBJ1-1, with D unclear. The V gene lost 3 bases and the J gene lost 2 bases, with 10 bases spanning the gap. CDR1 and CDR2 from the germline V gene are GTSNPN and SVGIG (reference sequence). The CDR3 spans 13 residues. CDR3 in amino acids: CAWRLGRNTEAFF. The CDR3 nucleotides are TGTGCCTGGAGGTTAGGCAGAAACACTGAAGCTTTCTTT. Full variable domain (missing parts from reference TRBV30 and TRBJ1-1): SQTIHQWPATLVQPVGSPLSLECTVEGTSNPNLYWYRQAAGRGLQLLFYSVGIGQISSEVPQNLSASRPQDRQFILSSKKLLLSDSGFYLCAWRLGRNTEAFFGQGTRLTVV.

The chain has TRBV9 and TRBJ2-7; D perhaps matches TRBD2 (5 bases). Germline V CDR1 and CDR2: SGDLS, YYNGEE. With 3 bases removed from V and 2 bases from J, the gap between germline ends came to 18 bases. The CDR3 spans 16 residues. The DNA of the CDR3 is TGTGCCAGCAGCGCCGAAGTGGGCGGGTCCGCCTACGAGCAGTACTTC. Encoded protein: CASSAEVGGSAYEQYF.

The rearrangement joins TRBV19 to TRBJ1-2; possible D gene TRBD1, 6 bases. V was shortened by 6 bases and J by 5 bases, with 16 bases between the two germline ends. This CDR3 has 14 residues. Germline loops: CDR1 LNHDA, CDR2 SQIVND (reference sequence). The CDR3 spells CASRSGVRRYGYTF. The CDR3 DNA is TGTGCCAGTAGGTCAGGGGTCCGACGGTATGGCTACACCTTC.